These 24 T cell receptor beta chains were all obtained from the same sample, sequenced in a study of shared clonotypes between healthy human individuals. Sequencing used immunoSEQ multiplex PCR; TCRdb keeps in-frame clones, though not all of them. The repertoire consists of around 2.5 million clones, with over 85% occurring once and the leading ten covering approximately 0.35%. Sequenced sample: naive CD4+ T cells from PBMCs. Subset of the sample: CD45RA+ positively selected. Every receptor here comes from a man aged 18 to 30 in good health. Some clones in this sample may be carry-over from other donors' samples.

The V and J genes are TRBV4-2 and TRBJ1-3; possible D gene TRBD1, 6 bases. The V end lost 1 base, the J end lost 3 bases, and 13 bases lay between the germline ends. This CDR3 region has 16 residues. The germline gives CDR1 LGHNA, CDR2 YNFKEQ. The CDR3 is CASSQVGGADGNTIYF. CDR3 sequence (DNA): TGTGCCAGCAGCCAAGTAGGGGGGGCAGATGGAAACACCATATATTTT.

J is TRBJ2-2 and V is TRBV5-1; no clear D. Trimming cost V 7 bases and J 4 bases, with 17 bases left between them. This CDR3 comprises 15 residues. Germline CDR1 is SGHRS and CDR2 is YFSETQ. The CDR3 loop reads CASCPVGQLTGELFF. The DNA for the CDR3 is TGCGCCAGCTGTCCGGTTGGGCAGCTCACCGGGGAGCTGTTTTTT.

The rearrangement uses TRBV4-3 and TRBJ2-3; TRBD2 matches at 12 bases. The germline CDR1 and CDR2 sequences are LGHNA and YSLEER. The CDR3 has 20 residues. V lost 3 bases to trimming and J lost 1 base; unmatched junction nucleotides: 14. CDR3 region: CASSQQTSGRSAVGTDTQYF. CDR3 coding DNA: TGCGCCAGCAGCCAGCAGACTAGCGGGAGATCGGCCGTAGGCACAGATACGCAGTATTTT.

The CDR3 is CASSDPSGTSGRTGPIREQYF. CDR3 nucleotide sequence: TGTGCCAGCAGCGATCCCTCCGGGACTAGCGGGAGGACGGGGCCCATTAGGGAGCAGTACTTC. The chain links TRBV7-6 to TRBJ2-7; 15 positions agree with TRBD2. The CDR3 extends over 21 amino acids. With 5 bases clipped from V and 7 bases from J, the junction kept 24 bases outside the gene matches. Germline V lookup: CDR1 SGHVS, CDR2 FNYEAQ.

The chain has TRBV7-3 and TRBJ2-3, with 11 bases aligning to TRBD2. CDR1 and CDR2 from the germline V gene are SGHTA and FQGTGA. This CDR3 region has 16 residues. The V segment lost 5 bases and the J segment 2 bases; nucleotides outside the gene matches: 6. CDR3 bases: TGTGCCAGCAGCACCGGGACTAGCGGAATCACAGATACGCAGTATTTT. Translated, it gives CASSTGTSGITDTQYF.

This chain connects TRBV7-9 to TRBJ1-1; a possible D gene is TRBD1 (5 bases). The CDR3 has 13 amino acids. Germline V gene lookup returns CDR1 SEHNR and CDR2 FQNEAQ (reference sequence). V was trimmed by 5 bases and J by 2 bases, leaving 9 bases between them. CDR3 loop: CASSQTGNTEAFF. DNA for the CDR3: TGTGCCAGCAGCCAAACAGGTAACACTGAAGCTTTCTTT.

This sequence joins TRBV21-1 and TRBJ2-3; no check of the table's D call, TRBD2, against the DNA was made. TRBV21-1 is a documented pseudogene. The CDR3 consists of 16 residues. As DNA, the CDR3 is TGTGCCAGCAGCAAAGAGGAGGGAACCCCGGCAGATACGCAGTATTTT. This encodes CASSKEEGTPADTQYF.

J is TRBJ1-5 and V is TRBV28, with D uncertain. Germline assignment: CDR1 MDHEN and CDR2 SYDVKM. V shed 4 bases and J shed 7 bases, with 8 bases lying between them. The CDR3 spans 12 residues. The CDR3 nucleotides read TGTGCCAGCAGTTCGGTCGACCAGCCCCAGCATTTT. Translating gives CASSSVDQPQHF.

The J gene is TRBJ2-1, the V gene TRBV7-8; 10 nucleotides match TRBD2. Germline V lookup: CDR1 SGHVS, CDR2 FQNEAQ. The CDR3 extends over 16 amino acids. V trimming: 1 base; J trimming: 2 bases; junction bases outside the gene matches: 2. The CDR3 nucleotides read TGTGCCAGCAGCTTAGGTAGCGGGAGGCCCTACAATGAGCAGTTCTTC. It codes for CASSLGSGRPYNEQFF.

The chain has TRBV25-1 and TRBJ2-1; 10 bases are shared with TRBD2. CDR1 is MGHDK, CDR2 SYGVNS, per germline. With V trimmed by 4 bases and J by 8 bases, 5 bases remained unmatched. This CDR3 spans 14 amino acids. Here the CDR3 reads CASSVTSGTHEQFF. CDR3 bases: TGTGCCAGCAGTGTTACTAGCGGGACGCATGAGCAGTTCTTC. The full variable domain, in which reference TRBV25-1 and TRBJ2-1 provide the parts outside the CDR3, is EADIYQTPRYLVIGTGKKITLECSQTMGHDKMYWYQQDPGMELHLIHYSYGVNSTEKGDLSSESTVSRIRTEHFPLTLESARPSHTSQYLCASSVTSGTHEQFFGPGTRLTVL.

The chain is built from TRBV11-1 and TRBJ2-1; TRBD2 agrees at 9 bases. Losses at the gene ends were 4 bases for V and 8 bases for J; bases not matched to a gene: 21. The V gene's germline CDR1 is SGHAT and CDR2 FQDESV (reference sequence). The CDR3 is made up of 19 amino acids. CDR3 in DNA: TGTGCCAGCAGCTCACCCCGCGGGCTAGCGGGACTAAAACGGGATGAGCAGTTCTTC. Its translation is CASSSPRGLAGLKRDEQFF.

In this sample, this clone turned up once. The chain recombines TRBV6-6 with TRBJ2-1, with no clear D. The CDR3 extends over 14 amino acids. The V end lost 5 bases, the J end lost 7 bases, and 15 bases lay between the germline ends. CDR1 MNHNY and CDR2 SVGAGI come from the germline V gene (reference sequence). The DNA for the CDR3 is TGTGCCAGCAGTCTCCCCCCACACAGTAATGAGCAGTTCTTC. Protein: CASSLPPHSNEQFF.

The rearrangement joins TRBV7-8 to TRBJ2-1; the match to TRBD2 covers 7 bases. This CDR3 contains 13 residues. The J segment lost 7 bases and the V segment lost 5 bases, leaving 5 bases of the junction unmatched. From germline, CDR1 is SGHVS and CDR2 FQNEAQ. CDR3 sequence: CASSAGRGNEQFF. In DNA form, the CDR3 reads TGTGCCAGCAGCGCTGGGAGGGGTAATGAGCAGTTCTTC. Supplemented by reference TRBV7-8 and TRBJ2-1, the full variable domain reads GAGVSQSPRYKVAKRGQDVALRCDPISGHVSLFWYQQALGQGPEFLTYFQNEAQLDKSGLPSDRFFAERPEGSVSTLKIQRTQQEDSAVYLCASSAGRGNEQFFGPGTRLTVL.

The chain recombines TRBV5-1 with TRBJ2-3; no reliable D call. CDR3 length equals 14 residues. Trimming stripped 1 base from V and 2 bases from J, with 8 bases between. Germline V gene lookup returns CDR1 SGHRS and CDR2 YFSETQ. The CDR3 DNA reads TGCGCCAGCAGCTTGCGGACCCACACAGATACGCAGTATTTT. It codes for CASSLRTHTDTQYF.

This chain uses TRBV4-1 with TRBJ2-2, with 9 bases lining up with TRBD1. This CDR3 comprises 17 residues. V was pared by 1 base and J by 7 bases, with 10 bases of the junction left unmatched. Germline CDR1 and CDR2: MGHRA and YSYEKL. CDR3 amino acids: CASSQARPGQGIGELFF. CDR3 nucleotides: TGCGCCAGCAGCCAAGCTCGGCCGGGACAGGGAATCGGGGAGCTGTTTTTT.

The chain couples TRBV28 to TRBJ2-3; TRBD2 agrees at 8 bases. Germline V gives CDR1 MDHEN, CDR2 SYDVKM. This CDR3 is 14 amino acids long. The J segment lost 6 bases and the V segment lost 6 bases, leaving 8 bases of the junction unmatched. The CDR3 sequence is CASSPPAGGDTQYF. The CDR3 coding sequence is TGTGCCAGCAGCCCCCCGGCGGGGGGCGATACGCAGTATTTT.

This rearrangement joins TRBV29-1 to TRBJ2-3, with 10 bases that match TRBD1. The CDR3 spans 16 residues. Trimming cost V 0 bases and J 3 bases; bases outside gene matches: 6. Germline V gives CDR1 SQVTM, CDR2 ANQGSEA. Written as DNA, the CDR3 is TGCAGCGTTGAAGATAGGGACAGGGGAGGGACAGATACGCAGTATTTT. Its translation is CSVEDRDRGGTDTQYF.

The CDR3 coding sequence is TGTGCCAGCAGCTCCCCCCAGGGAGCAGGAAACACCATATATTTT. Protein: CASSSPQGAGNTIYF. The V call is TRBV11-2, the J call TRBJ1-3; a weak D match, TRBD1 (5 bases). The ends were cut back, 4 bases at V and 4 bases at J, with 14 bases in the middle. Germline CDR1 and CDR2: SGHAT and FQNNGV. The CDR3 is 15 residues long.

The genes are TRBV28 and TRBJ1-5; D remains ambiguous. CDR3 length equals 14 residues. Trimming pared 6 bases from V and 1 base from J, leaving 10 bases between. CDR1 and CDR2 from the germline V gene are MDHEN and SYDVKM. CDR3 protein: CASSLLWSNQPQHF. The CDR3 coding sequence is TGTGCCAGCAGCCTCCTCTGGAGCAATCAGCCCCAGCATTTT.

About this clone itself: Other DNA sequences in this sample translate to the same CDR3. V usage is TRBV5-1 and J usage is TRBJ1-1; no reliable D call. The CDR3 consists of 14 residues. Trimming removed 0 bases at V and 0 bases at J, with 6 bases between. In germline, CDR1 is SGHRS, CDR2 YFSETQ. The CDR3 is CASSLGTVNTEAFF. The CDR3 DNA reads TGCGCCAGCAGCTTGGGAACAGTGAACACTGAAGCTTTCTTT.

The chain is built from TRBV27 and TRBJ1-4; possible D gene TRBD1, 5 bases. Trimming removed 6 bases at V and 4 bases at J, with 18 bases between. This CDR3 has 16 residues. Germline CDR1 and CDR2: MNHEY and SMNVEV (reference sequence). CDR3 DNA: TGTGCCAGCAGAGCAGGGCAGGTTTTCTTTAATGAAAAACTGTTTTTT. This sequence encodes CASRAGQVFFNEKLFF.

This chain connects TRBV9 to TRBJ2-1; TRBD2 matches at 7 bases. V gave up 0 bases and J gave up 9 bases; unmatched junction bases: 9. CDR3 length equals 15 residues. The germline gives CDR1 SGDLS, CDR2 YYNGEE. CDR3 bases: TGTGCCAGCAGCGTAGGGGACGGGAGGAACGGTGAGCAGTTCTTC. Its protein product is CASSVGDGRNGEQFF.

The chain employs TRBV18 and TRBJ1-2; maybe TRBD1 (6 bases). CDR1 and CDR2 (germline): KGHSH, LQKENI. There are 13 residues in the CDR3. V lost 5 bases to trimming and J lost 3 bases, with 10 bases between them. The CDR3 DNA follows: TGTGCCAGCTCATCAGGGGTCTACTATGGCTACACCTTC. This sequence encodes CASSSGVYYGYTF.

V usage is TRBV6-1 and J usage is TRBJ2-7; 8 bases agree with TRBD2. The CDR3 has 13 amino acids. The V segment lost 10 bases and the J segment 2 bases; nucleotides outside the gene matches: 7. CDR1 and CDR2 (germline): MNHNS, SASEGT. CDR3 sequence reads: CATRTSLTYEQYF. In DNA, the CDR3 is TGTGCCACCAGGACTAGCCTTACCTACGAGCAGTACTTC.